This T cell receptor beta chain stems from a study of blood T cell repertoires in COVID-19. About the study: PBMCs, B-cell-depleted T cells, or T cells provided the cDNA or gDNA that made up the material.

Per the study methods: Reference gene primer amplification gave estimated nucleated cell counts. Sequenced by immunoSEQ multiplex PCR; TCRdb stores in-frame clones only, minus some. That table is the source of V, J and clone size, and D and trimming were worked out from the DNA. The sample has about 74,000 clones, around 88% seen once. CDR1 is KGHSH and CDR2 is LQKENI in the germline V gene. V lost 1 base to trimming and J lost 4 bases, with 7 bases between them. This CDR3 contains 13 residues. Sequencing was performed on peripheral blood. The receptor's source is a woman of 80 years or more with acute or convalescent COVID-19. The chain joins TRBV18 to TRBJ2-5; D may be TRBD2 (6 bases). The CDR3 here is CASSPRDLETQYF. The CDR3 region has the DNA TGTGCCAGCTCACCACGGGACTTAGAGACCCAGTACTTC.